This TCR beta chain is drawn from a study of blood T cell repertoires in COVID-19. Study-wide context: COVID-19 samples from acute and convalescent phases originated in the United States, Italy and Spain. T cells, B-cell-depleted T cells, or PBMCs supplied cDNA or gDNA.

The length of the CDR3 is 12 residues. V lost 10 bases, J lost 6 bases, and 4 bases stayed unmatched. Germline V gene lookup returns CDR1 LNHDA and CDR2 SQIVND (reference sequence). Assay used: immunoSEQ multiplex PCR; TCRdb lists only in-frame clones, some missing. The sample includes approximately 61,000 clones, around 88% of them seen just once. The receptor was derived from a human donor in a cohort sampled during active COVID-19. Input material: peripheral blood. J is TRBJ1-5 and V is TRBV19; 9 positions agree with TRBD1. CDR3 protein: CATGQGTQPQHF. The CDR3 DNA sequence: TGTGCCACAGGACAGGGGACTCAGCCCCAGCATTTT.